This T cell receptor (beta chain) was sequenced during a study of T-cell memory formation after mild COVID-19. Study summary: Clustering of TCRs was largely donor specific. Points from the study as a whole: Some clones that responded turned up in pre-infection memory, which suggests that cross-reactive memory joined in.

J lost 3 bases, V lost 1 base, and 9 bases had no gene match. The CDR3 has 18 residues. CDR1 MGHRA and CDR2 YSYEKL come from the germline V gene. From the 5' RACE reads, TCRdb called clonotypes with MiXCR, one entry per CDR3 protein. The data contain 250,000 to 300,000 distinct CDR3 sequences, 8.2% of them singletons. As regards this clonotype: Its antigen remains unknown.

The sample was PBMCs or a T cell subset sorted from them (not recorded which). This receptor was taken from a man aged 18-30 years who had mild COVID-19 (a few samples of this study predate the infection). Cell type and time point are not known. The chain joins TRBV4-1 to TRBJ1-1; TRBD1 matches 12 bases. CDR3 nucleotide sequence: TGCGCCAGCAGCCAAGGGGGACAGGGGGCGCGAAGGGACACTGAAGCTTTCTTT. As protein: CASSQGGQGARRDTEAFF.